This TCR beta chain was recorded in a study of type 1 regulatory T cells. The V gene lost 6 bases and the J gene lost 4 bases, with 15 bases spanning the gap. This CDR3 has 13 amino acids. Germline CDR1 reads DFQATT; CDR2 reads SNEGSKA (reference sequence). Each CDR3 protein is one row after TCRdb ran MiXCR on the reads. The table shows 60,000 to 80,000 distinct CDR3 sequences, with about 69% occurring only once. Points on this clonotype: The antigen is not known.

Material for sequencing was cultured T cells, either the whole culture or a sorted T cell fraction (not recorded which). The subset was: Tr1-enriched cell product generated in vitro against host alloantigens. This TCR was recovered from a human donor in good health. The chain links TRBV20-1 to TRBJ2-5, with a possible D match to TRBD2 (5 bases). The CDR3 coding sequence is TGCAGTGCGGAGATGGTGGCGGGAGAGACCCAGTACTTC. Its protein is CSAEMVAGETQYF.